One sample yielded the 25 T cell receptor beta chains listed below, sequenced in a study of OX40 agonist ivuxolimab in advanced cancers. Sequencing used immunoSEQ multiplex PCR; TCRdb keeps in-frame clones, though not all of them. The sample holds about 84,000 clones; about 93% are singletons and the top ten take 9.5% to 11%. Sequencing was performed on CD4+ or CD8+ T cells sorted from blood, taken in a trial of the OX40 agonist ivuxolimab. The source of these receptors is an adult with an advanced solid tumor such as melanoma, head and neck, liver or kidney cancer.

The genes are TRBV9 and TRBJ2-7; possibly TRBD1 for D (6 bases). V was trimmed by 3 bases and J by 0 bases, leaving 10 bases between them. Germline V gene lookup returns CDR1 SGDLS and CDR2 YYNGEE. The CDR3 totals 14 residues. As DNA, the CDR3 is TGTGCCAGCAGCGGGGGGCAGTTCTCCTACGAGCAGTACTTC. This encodes CASSGGQFSYEQYF.

This clone has only a few counts. This rearrangement joins TRBV7-6 to TRBJ2-7; 11 bases fit TRBD2. Trimming removed 1 base from V and 5 bases from J; junction bases left unmatched: 7. Germline loops: CDR1 SGHVS, CDR2 FNYEAQ. The CDR3 is made up of 16 amino acids. CDR3 DNA sequence: TGTGCCAGCAGCTTAGGCATAGCGGGAGGGCCAGACGAGCAGTACTTC. Translating it yields CASSLGIAGGPDEQYF.

This rearrangement joins TRBV4-1 to TRBJ2-7, with 9 nucleotides matching TRBD2. The CDR3 covers 16 residues. Per the germline V gene, CDR1 is MGHRA and CDR2 is YSYEKL. The trim removed 1 base at V and 3 bases at J, leaving 7 bases unmatched. The CDR3 loop is CASSQVAGSGSYEQYF. DNA for the CDR3: TGCGCCAGCAGCCAAGTGGCGGGTAGCGGGAGCTACGAGCAGTACTTC.

This rearrangement joins TRBV29-1 to TRBJ2-6; D call uncertain. The V end was cut by 5 bases, the J end by 5 bases, with 22 bases between. CDR1 and CDR2 (germline): SQVTM, ANQGSEA. The CDR3 runs 17 residues. CDR3 sequence: CSVSQEQHTKWANVLTF. The DNA for the CDR3 is TGCAGCGTTTCGCAGGAACAGCATACAAAGTGGGCCAACGTCCTGACTTTC.

The CDR3 DNA sequence: TGTGCCAGCAGCTTAACGGCTAGGGCAGGGGAAGTGCGTGGCTACACCTTC. Its protein product is CASSLTARAGEVRGYTF. The J gene is TRBJ1-2, the V gene TRBV7-3, with D perhaps TRBD1 (6 bases). The CDR3 consists of 17 residues. From germline, CDR1 is SGHTA and CDR2 FQGTGA. V was trimmed by 0 bases and J by 7 bases, leaving 21 bases between them. Full variable domain (remainder filled in from reference TRBV7-3 and TRBJ1-2): GAGVSQTPSNKVTEKGKYVELRCDPISGHTALYWYRQSLGQGPEFLIYFQGTGAADDSGLPNDRFFAVRPEGSVSTLKIQRTERGDSAVYLCASSLTARAGEVRGYTFGSGTRLTVV.

The count of this clone is one. The chain links TRBV7-3 to TRBJ2-6; weak D call: TRBD1 (5 bases). The CDR3 totals 22 residues. The germline CDR1 and CDR2 sequences are SGHTA and FQGTGA. Trimming took off 3 bases at V and 2 bases at J, with 29 bases between the two ends. CDR3 sequence (DNA): TGTGCCAGCAGCTTTGTCCGGTACAGGCCACATTCCCAAGACCCTGGGGCCAACGTCCTGACTTTC. This translates into CASSFVRYRPHSQDPGANVLTF.

The rearrangement uses TRBV7-9 and TRBJ2-2, with no clear D. Per germline, CDR1 SEHNR and CDR2 FQNEAQ (reference sequence). The CDR3 is made up of 13 amino acids. Trimming shortened V by 5 bases and J by 7 bases, and 11 bases separated the two germline ends. CDR3 coding DNA: TGTGCCAGCAGCCCCGGTGTAATCGGGGAGCTGTTTTTT. Its protein product is CASSPGVIGELFF.

The rearrangement links TRBV10-3 to TRBJ1-2; 8 bases are shared with TRBD1. V was clipped by 3 bases and J by 6 bases; unmatched bases: 15. Germline assignment: CDR1 ENHRY and CDR2 SYGVKD. CDR3 size: 17 residues. CDR3 loop: CAISDAPGQGFQNGYTF. CDR3 nucleotide sequence: TGTGCCATCAGTGATGCACCAGGACAGGGCTTTCAGAATGGCTACACCTTC.

The chain couples TRBV4-3 to TRBJ2-7; D possibly corresponds to TRBD1 (6 bases). CDR1 LGHNA and CDR2 YSLEER come from the germline V gene. The CDR3 has 14 amino acids. With 1 base removed from V and 5 bases from J, the gap between germline ends came to 12 bases. CDR3 DNA sequence: TGCGCCAGCAGCCAAGTTCTACAGGGCCACGAGCAGTACTTC. As protein: CASSQVLQGHEQYF.

V usage is TRBV2 and J usage is TRBJ2-3; 14 positions agree with TRBD2. This CDR3 has 16 amino acids. Trimming at V came to 10 bases and at J to 4 bases, leaving 10 bases not matched to a gene. From germline, CDR1 is SNHLY and CDR2 FYNNEI. The CDR3 loop reads CAMTSGREGRADTQYF. As DNA, the CDR3 is TGTGCCATGACTAGCGGGAGGGAGGGACGCGCAGATACGCAGTATTTT.

The chain combines TRBV19 with TRBJ2-7; D tentatively fits TRBD1 or TRBD2 (6 bases each). CDR1 LNHDA and CDR2 SQIVND come from the germline V gene (reference sequence). The CDR3 runs 16 residues. V was cut by 6 bases and J by 13 bases, with 31 bases left in between. This CDR3 reads CASSFGQPIRVSGLYF. The CDR3 nucleotides are TGTGCCAGTAGCTTCGGACAGCCGATTCGCGTCTCGGGACTTTACTTC.

The V gene is TRBV7-9, the J gene TRBJ2-7; 8 nucleotides agree with TRBD2. The CDR3 has 16 amino acids. CDR1 and CDR2 (germline): SEHNR, FQNEAQ (reference sequence). Losses at the gene ends were 0 bases for V and 0 bases for J; bases not matched to a gene: 4. CDR3 DNA sequence: TGTGCCAGCAGCTTAGCGATGCTAGCGGGCTCCTACGAGCAGTACTTC. Translation: CASSLAMLAGSYEQYF.

The V gene is TRBV7-9, the J gene TRBJ1-3; D gene uncertain. V lost 3 bases and J lost 2, with 11 bases in between. The CDR3 has 15 residues. Germline V gene sequence: CDR1 SEHNR, CDR2 FQNEAQ (reference sequence). CDR3 nucleotides: TGTGCCAGCAGCTTTGCAGGCGCTCCTGGAAACACCATATATTTT. Protein product: CASSFAGAPGNTIYF.

V is TRBV7-3 and J is TRBJ2-1, with D hard to call. Germline V CDR1 and CDR2: SGHTA, FQGTGA. The V end was cut by 4 bases, the J end by 3 bases, with 16 bases between. This CDR3 has 16 amino acids. The CDR3 here is CASSSRADAHYNEQFF. CDR3 bases: TGTGCCAGCAGCTCCCGGGCCGATGCCCACTACAATGAGCAGTTCTTC.

The CDR3 sequence: CASSQSGGTEAFF. As DNA, the CDR3 is TGTGCCAGCAGCCAATCTGGTGGCACTGAAGCTTTCTTT. The chain has TRBV4-2 and TRBJ1-1; D is uncertain. The V end lost 2 bases, the J end lost 4 bases, and 8 bases lay between the germline ends. The CDR3 has 13 amino acids. CDR1 is LGHNA, CDR2 YNFKEQ, per germline.

The gene calls are TRBV5-4 and TRBJ1-1, with a possible D match to TRBD1 (5 bases). Per germline, CDR1 SGHNT and CDR2 YYREEE (reference sequence). The V end lost 2 bases, the J end lost 8 bases, and 16 bases lay between the germline ends. The CDR3 runs 14 residues. The CDR3 bases are TGTGCCAGCAGCTTTTCCTGGCAGGGAAGAGAAGCTTTCTTT. This codes for CASSFSWQGREAFF.

V is TRBV6-5 and J is TRBJ2-7; D possibly corresponds to TRBD2 (5 bases). The CDR3 loop spans 14 amino acids. CDR1 is MNHEY and CDR2 is SVGAGI in the germline V gene. Trimming shortened V by 6 bases and J by 1 base, and 13 bases separated the two germline ends. CDR3 loop: CASRDTSGSYEQYF. The CDR3 bases are TGTGCCAGCAGGGATACCAGCGGTTCCTACGAGCAGTACTTC.

The V gene is TRBV9, the J gene TRBJ2-7; 9 nucleotides line up with TRBD2. CDR1 and CDR2 (germline): SGDLS, YYNGEE. V was pared by 4 bases and J by 3 bases, with 5 bases of the junction left unmatched. This CDR3 contains 14 residues. CDR3 in amino acids: CASSLSGSDYEQYF. CDR3 in DNA: TGTGCCAGCAGCCTTAGCGGGAGTGACTACGAGCAGTACTTC.

V gene TRBV5-1 combines with J gene TRBJ2-7, with 12 positions matching TRBD1. The V gene end was trimmed by 3 bases and the J gene end by 6 bases; junction bases not matched to a gene: 4. Germline V gene data show CDR1 as SGHRS and CDR2 as YFSETQ. CDR3 length equals 14 residues. The CDR3 sequence: CASSYGTGGGEQYF. For the CDR3, the DNA is TGCGCCAGCAGCTACGGGACAGGGGGCGGCGAGCAGTACTTC.

The chain joins TRBV10-3 to TRBJ1-2; possible D gene TRBD1, 5 bases. Deletions cut 2 bases from V and 2 bases from J, with 12 bases between. CDR1 is ENHRY and CDR2 is SYGVKD in the germline V gene. CDR3 length: 15 residues. The CDR3 region has the DNA TGTGCCATCAGTGAGAGTGTAGGGGAAAACTATGGCTACACCTTC. Translated: CAISESVGENYGYTF.

The rearrangement links TRBV7-2 to TRBJ2-7; 10 nucleotides agree with TRBD1. This CDR3 spans 14 amino acids. The germline CDR1 and CDR2 sequences are SGHTA and FQGNSA. With V trimmed by 5 bases and J by 5 bases, 6 bases remained unmatched. CDR3 bases: TGTGCCAGCAGCCTCCGGGACAGGGGTCACGAGCAGTACTTC. Its translation is CASSLRDRGHEQYF.

The chain recombines TRBV7-9 with TRBJ1-1; D unresolved. The CDR3 runs 10 residues. Germline assignment: CDR1 SEHNR and CDR2 FQNEAQ (reference sequence). Deletions cut 6 bases from V and 8 bases from J, with 7 bases between. CDR3 protein: CASSEGEAFF. The CDR3 DNA reads as TGTGCCAGCAGTGAGGGAGAAGCTTTCTTT.

About this clone: The junction and the germline gene differ at one end; a read error may be behind it. This CDR3 is also generated by other DNA sequences in the sample. J is TRBJ1-1 and V is TRBV6-5, with D perhaps matching TRBD1 (5 bases). This CDR3 is 11 amino acids long. Germline loops: CDR1 MNHEY, CDR2 SVGAGI. The CDR3 here is CASSQGPEAFF. The CDR3 region has the DNA TGTGCCAGCTCCCAGGGACCTGAAGCTTTCTTC.

This clone was observed once. The CDR3 coding sequence is TGCGCCAGCAGCCAACAGGGGGCCGTTTCCTACGAGCAGTACTTC. Its translation: CASSQQGAVSYEQYF. V and J are TRBV4-3 and TRBJ2-7; 8 bases are a match to TRBD1. J lost 1 base, V lost 2 bases, and 4 bases had no gene match. This CDR3 comprises 15 residues. Germline CDR1 LGHNA, CDR2 YSLEER.

CDR3 loop: CASNYRLNQPQHF. Here the CDR3 DNA reads TGTGCCAGCAACTACAGGCTAAATCAGCCCCAGCATTTT. The chain joins TRBV28 to TRBJ1-5, with D possibly TRBD1 on 5 matching bases. This CDR3 is 13 amino acids long. Germline CDR1 is MDHEN and CDR2 is SYDVKM. V was pared by 7 bases and J by 4 bases, with 11 bases between.